This T cell receptor beta chain was sequenced in a study of vaccination and CD4 T cells after COVID-19. Stated treatment: approximately 9-day PBMC culture with coronavirus spike peptide pools or control peptides (ViraFEST assay). Sequencing of the DNA from cultured CD4+ T cells was carried out with the Oncomine TCR Beta short-read assay. From the PCR reads, TCRdb called clonotypes with MiXCR, one entry per CDR3 protein. The sample lists about 11,000 distinct CDR3 sequences, 64% occurring once. As regards this clonotype: Its cognate antigen is unknown.

The V and J ends lost 0 bases and 4 bases respectively, with 12 bases between them. The CDR3 is made up of 15 amino acids. Germline-derived CDR1 and CDR2 are KGHSH and LQKENI. This chain joins TRBV18 and TRBJ1-1; D perhaps matches TRBD1 (6 bases). Specimen: CD4+ T cells from blood, cultured in vitro. The clonotype was recovered from a human donor who had recovered from COVID-19. The chain's CDR3 is CASSPPGRGGTEAFF. The CDR3, as DNA: TGTGCCAGCTCACCACCGGGCAGGGGAGGCACTGAAGCTTTCTTT.